The TCR beta chain described here comes from a study of blood T cell repertoires in COVID-19. Study-level background: Both acute and convalescent COVID-19 samples were obtained from the United States, Italy and Spain. PBMCs, B-cell-depleted T cells, or T cells provided the cDNA or gDNA that made up the material.

As handled by the study authors: How many nucleated cells were present was estimated from reference gene primer amplification. Measured with immunoSEQ multiplex PCR; TCRdb has only the in-frame clones, and not every one. That table gives V, J and clone size, and the DNA gave D and trimming. The table includes some 200,000 clones, about 85% detected once. With 3 bases removed from V and 10 bases from J, the gap between germline ends came to 13 bases. The V gene's germline CDR1 is LNHDA and CDR2 SQIVND (reference sequence). CDR3 length: 13 residues. The sample taken for sequencing was peripheral blood. The TCR sequence derives from a man aged 60 to 69 with active or convalescent COVID-19. V is TRBV19 and J is TRBJ2-1; TRBD1 might be the D (6 bases). In DNA, the CDR3 is TGTGCCAGTAGTATTGCCAGGGGAGACGAGCAGTTCTTC. Translated, it gives CASSIARGDEQFF.